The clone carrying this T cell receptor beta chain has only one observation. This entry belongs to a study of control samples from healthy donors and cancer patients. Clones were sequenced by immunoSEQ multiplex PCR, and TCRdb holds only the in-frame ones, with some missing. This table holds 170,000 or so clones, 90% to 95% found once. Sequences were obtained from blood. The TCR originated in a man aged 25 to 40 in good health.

The CDR3 DNA follows: TGTGCCAGCAGCTTCGGGCAGTTTACTGAAGCTTTCTTT. Its protein product is CASSFGQFTEAFF. The rearrangement joins TRBV5-6 to TRBJ1-1; D is unresolved. The V gene lost 2 bases and the J gene lost 5 bases, with 10 bases spanning the gap. The CDR3 length is 13 residues. The V gene's germline CDR1 is SGHDT and CDR2 YYEEEE.